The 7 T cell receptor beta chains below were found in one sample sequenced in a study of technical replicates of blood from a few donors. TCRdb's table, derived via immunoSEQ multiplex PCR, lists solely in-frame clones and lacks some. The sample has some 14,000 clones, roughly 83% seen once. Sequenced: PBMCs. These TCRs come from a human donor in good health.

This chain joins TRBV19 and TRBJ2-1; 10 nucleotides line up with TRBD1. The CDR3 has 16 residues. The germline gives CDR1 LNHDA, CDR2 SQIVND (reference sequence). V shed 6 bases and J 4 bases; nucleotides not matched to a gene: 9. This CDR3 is CASRFAGTGVYNEQFF. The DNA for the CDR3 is TGTGCCAGTAGGTTCGCCGGGACAGGGGTATACAATGAGCAGTTCTTC.

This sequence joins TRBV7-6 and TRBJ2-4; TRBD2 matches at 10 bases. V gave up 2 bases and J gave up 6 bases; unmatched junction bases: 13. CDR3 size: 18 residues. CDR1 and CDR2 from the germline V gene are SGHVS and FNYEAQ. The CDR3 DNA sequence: TGTGCCAGCAGCTTAAATGTTCCCGCACTAGCGGGAACAAACATTCAGTACTTC. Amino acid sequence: CASSLNVPALAGTNIQYF.

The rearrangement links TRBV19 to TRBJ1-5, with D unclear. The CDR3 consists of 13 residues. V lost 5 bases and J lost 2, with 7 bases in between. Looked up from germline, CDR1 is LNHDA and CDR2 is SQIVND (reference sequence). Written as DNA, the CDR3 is TGTGCCAGTAGTGACGGGGGCAATCAGCCCCAGCATTTT. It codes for CASSDGGNQPQHF.

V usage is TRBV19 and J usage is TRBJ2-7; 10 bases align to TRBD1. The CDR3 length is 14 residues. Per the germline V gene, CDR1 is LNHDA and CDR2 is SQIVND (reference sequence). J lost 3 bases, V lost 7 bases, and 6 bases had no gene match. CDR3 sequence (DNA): TGTGCCAGTACTTACGGGACAGGGGACTACGAGCAGTACTTC. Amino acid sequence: CASTYGTGDYEQYF.

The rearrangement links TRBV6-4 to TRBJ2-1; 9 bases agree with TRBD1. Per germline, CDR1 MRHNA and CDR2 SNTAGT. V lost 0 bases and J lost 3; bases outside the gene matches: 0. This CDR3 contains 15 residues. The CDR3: CASSDSTGGYNEQFF. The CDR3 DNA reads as TGTGCCAGCAGTGACTCGACAGGGGGCTACAATGAGCAGTTCTTC.

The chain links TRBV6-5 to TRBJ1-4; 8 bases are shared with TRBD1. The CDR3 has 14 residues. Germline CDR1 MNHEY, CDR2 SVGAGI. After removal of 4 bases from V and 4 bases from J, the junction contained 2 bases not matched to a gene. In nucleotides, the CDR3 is TGTGCCAGCAGTTCAGGGGGCCTTAATGAAAAACTGTTTTTT. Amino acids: CASSSGGLNEKLFF.

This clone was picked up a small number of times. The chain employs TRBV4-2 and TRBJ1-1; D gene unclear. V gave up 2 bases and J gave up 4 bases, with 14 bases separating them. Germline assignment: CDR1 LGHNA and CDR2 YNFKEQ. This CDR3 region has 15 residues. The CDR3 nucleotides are TGTGCCAGCAGCCAAAGCGGGGAGCTTAGCACTGAAGCTTTCTTT. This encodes CASSQSGELSTEAFF.